The present T cell receptor beta chain was sequenced within a study of molecular identifiers for immune sequencing clone quantification. The CDR3 is made up of 17 amino acids. Deletions cut 4 bases from V and 0 bases from J, with 22 bases between. Germline V gives CDR1 DFQATT, CDR2 SNEGSKA (reference sequence). Remarks on this clonotype: It may be a read error: a sequence one base away is much more abundant.

TCRdb called the PCR reads again in MiXCR, with one record for every CDR3 protein. The sample has more than 300,000 distinct CDR3 sequences; around a fifth are singletons. The genes are TRBV20-1 and TRBJ2-7, with D perhaps assigned TRBD1 or TRBD2 (5 bases each). Material: naive CD8+ T cells from blood, with Jurkat cell RNA spiked in. Regarding subset: FACS-sorted CD8+CD4-CCR7+CD45RA+ naive T cells. This TCR derives from a human donor in good health. Some libraries in this study had Jurkat cell RNA spiked in. CDR3 sequence: CSAKDGGGRSSSYEQYF. The CDR3 DNA reads as TGCAGTGCTAAAGATGGGGGTGGGCGTTCTTCCTCCTACGAGCAGTACTTC.